These 2 T cell receptor beta chains came from one sample sequenced in a study of blood T cell repertoires in COVID-19. Some clones are missing from TCRdb's copy, which holds only in-frame ones; the method was immunoSEQ multiplex PCR. The data show tens of thousands of clones, 70% to 90% seen once. The source material was peripheral blood. These receptors were taken from a woman aged 55-69 years with acute or convalescent COVID-19.

V is TRBV9 and J is TRBJ1-6; 12 bases are shared with TRBD1. Trimming took 4 bases from V and 11 from J; bases not matched to a gene: 4. CDR1 SGDLS and CDR2 YYNGEE come from the germline V gene. This CDR3 contains 14 residues. CDR3 sequence (DNA): TGTGCCAGCAGCCTGGGACAGGGGGCTGCACCCCTCCACTTT. This codes for CASSLGQGAAPLHF.

The rearrangement uses TRBV3-1 (or the pseudogene TRBV3-2) and TRBJ2-2, with D possibly being TRBD1 (6 bases). Trimming cost V 5 bases and J 2 bases, with 12 bases left between them. Germline values: CDR1 LGHDT, CDR2 YNNKEL (reference sequence). This CDR3 is 15 amino acids long. The CDR3 protein is CASSSWTANTGELFF. CDR3 bases: TGTGCCAGCAGCTCATGGACAGCCAACACCGGGGAGCTGTTTTTT.